This TCR beta chain was documented in a study of post-analysis software for immune sequencing data. Background on the study: Recorded disease courses covered relapsing-remitting, secondary progressive and progressive-relapsing multiple sclerosis. Some patients had no subtype annotation. Broader study findings: The five TRBV segments detected at higher frequency in patients than in controls included TRBV5-6, TRBV5-1 and TRBV20-1. Those with multiple sclerosis, the patient group, showed significantly lower normalized Chao1 diversity than controls. Clustering by F measure revealed strong co-clustering among samples prepared together in one batch.

V lost 6 bases, J lost 7 bases, and 13 bases lay in between. CDR3 length: 11 residues. CDR1 SQVTM and CDR2 ANQGSEA come from the germline V gene. The TCR beta cDNA libraries contained unique molecular identifiers. It was from roughly 1.1 to 9.2 million T cells that roughly 0.5 million cDNA molecules came. From the PCR reads, TCRdb called clonotypes with MiXCR, one entry per CDR3 protein. Of almost 700,000 distinct CDR3 sequences listed, approximately 60% are singletons. This clonotype was detected only a few times. Its antigen is still unknown. Sequencing was carried out using blood. This clonotype was sampled from a girl aged 2 to 9 with multiple sclerosis. This chain joins TRBV29-1 and TRBJ2-7; D possibly corresponds to TRBD2 (5 bases). Here the CDR3 DNA reads TGCAGCGTGGGGAGTCGCAATGAGCAGTACTTC. This encodes CSVGSRNEQYF.